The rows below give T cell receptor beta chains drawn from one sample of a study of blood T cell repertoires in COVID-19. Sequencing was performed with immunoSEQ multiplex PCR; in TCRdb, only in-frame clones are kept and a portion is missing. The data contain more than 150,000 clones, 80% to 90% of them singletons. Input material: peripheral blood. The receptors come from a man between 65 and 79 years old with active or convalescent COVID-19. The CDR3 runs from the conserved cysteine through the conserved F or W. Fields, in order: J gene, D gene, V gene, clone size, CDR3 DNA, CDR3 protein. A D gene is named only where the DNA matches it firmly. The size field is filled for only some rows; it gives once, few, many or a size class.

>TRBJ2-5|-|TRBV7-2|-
TGTGCCAGCAGCTTAGGAGAACAAGAGACCCAGTACTTC
CASSLGEQETQYF
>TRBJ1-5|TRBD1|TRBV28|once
TGTGCCAGCAGTTCGATAGACAGGGGTTATCAGCCCCAGCATTTT
CASSSIDRGYQPQHF
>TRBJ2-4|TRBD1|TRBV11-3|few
TGTGCCAGCAGCTCGGGACAGGACTTCATTCAGTACTTC
CASSSGQDFIQYF
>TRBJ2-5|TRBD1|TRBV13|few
TGTGCCAGCAGCTTACCACAGGGGAACCAAGAGACCCAGTACTTC
CASSLPQGNQETQYF
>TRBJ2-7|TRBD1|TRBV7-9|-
TGTGCCAGCAGCCTCGACAGGGGGAACTCCTACGAGCAGTACTTC
CASSLDRGNSYEQYF
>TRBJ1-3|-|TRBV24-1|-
TGTGCCACCAGTGATGCCCCAGGGCCTGGAAACACCATATATTTT
CATSDAPGPGNTIYF
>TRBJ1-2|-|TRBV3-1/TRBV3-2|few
TGTGCCAGCAGCCAAGGAAGGGGCGGAGGGTCGGGGTACTATGGCTACACCTTC
CASSQGRGGGSGYYGYTF
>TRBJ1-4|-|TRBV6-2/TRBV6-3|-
TGTGCCAGCAGCACCTACAGCCCCAGCCGGGAAAAACTGTTTTTT
CASSTYSPSREKLFF
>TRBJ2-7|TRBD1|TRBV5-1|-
TGCGCCAGCAGCCCGGGACAGTCGCAGGGTGAGCAGTACTTC
CASSPGQSQGEQYF
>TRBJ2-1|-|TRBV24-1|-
TGTGCCACCAGTGATTCCCAGCGTTATGAGCAGTTCTTC
CATSDSQRYEQFF
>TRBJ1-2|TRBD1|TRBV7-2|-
TGTGCCAGCAGCTTAGGTTGGGACAGGAACTATGGCTACACCTTC
CASSLGWDRNYGYTF
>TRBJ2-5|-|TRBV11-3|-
TGTGCCAGCAGCCTTGGACTACAAGAGACCCAGTACTTC
CASSLGLQETQYF
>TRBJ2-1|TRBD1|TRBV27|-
TGTGCCAGCAGTGCCCCGGGACAGGGGTTCGGGTACAATGAGCAGTTCTTC
CASSAPGQGFGYNEQFF
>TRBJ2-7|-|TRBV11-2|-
TGTGCCAGCAGCCCAAGACAGCCGGGACAACCCTACGAGCAGTACTTC
CASSPRQPGQPYEQYF
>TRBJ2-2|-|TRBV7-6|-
TGTGCCAGCAGCTTACGTCAGGCGAACACCGGGGAGCTGTTTTTT
CASSLRQANTGELFF
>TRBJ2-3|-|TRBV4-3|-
TGCGCCAGCAGCCTCGGACTGACAGATACGCAGTATTTT
CASSLGLTDTQYF
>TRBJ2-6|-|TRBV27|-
TGTGCCAGCAGTTTTAGGGGCCTTCCGGGGGCCAACGTCCTGACTTTC
CASSFRGLPGANVLTF
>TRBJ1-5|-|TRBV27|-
TGTGCCAGCAGTCGTATGGGGGGGCCCAATCAGCCCCAGCATTTT
CASSRMGGPNQPQHF
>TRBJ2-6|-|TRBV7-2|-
TGTGCCAGCAGCCCCCCTGGAGGACAGATAAGCTCTGGGGCCAACGTCCTGACTTTC
CASSPPGGQISSGANVLTF
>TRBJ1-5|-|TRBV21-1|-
TGTGCCAGCAGCAAAGGACGGGGCGAGACAGGGGGCTTTCAGCCCCAGCATTTT
CASSKGRGETGGFQPQHF
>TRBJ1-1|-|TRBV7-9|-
TGTGCCAGCAGCCAAGGAGGGGATGGCACTGAAGCTTTCTTT
CASSQGGDGTEAFF
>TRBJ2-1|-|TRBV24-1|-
TGTGCCACCAGTGAAAAGGGGGGGAACAATGAGCAGTTCTTC
CATSEKGGNNEQFF
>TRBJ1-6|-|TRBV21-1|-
TGTGCCAGCAGCAAACGGGAATCCAAAAGGCCCTCTTCACCCCTCCACTTT
CASSKRESKRPSSPLHF
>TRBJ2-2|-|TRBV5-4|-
TGTGCCAGCAGCTTTAGCTACTACACCGGGGAGCTGTTTTTT
CASSFSYYTGELFF
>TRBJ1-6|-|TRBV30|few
TGTGCCTGGAGTGCGTATAGCTCCTATAATTCACCCCTCCACTTT
CAWSAYSSYNSPLHF
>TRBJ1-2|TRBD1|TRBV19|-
TGTGCCAGTACCTCATACAGGGGGCATGGTGGCTACACCTTC
CASTSYRGHGGYTF
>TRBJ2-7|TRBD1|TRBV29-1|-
TGCAGCGTTGCCGGGACAGGGTCTTACGAGCAGTACTTC
CSVAGTGSYEQYF
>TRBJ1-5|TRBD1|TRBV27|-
TGTGCCAGCAGTCCCCGACAGGGGGGGAATCAGCCCCAGCATTTT
CASSPRQGGNQPQHF
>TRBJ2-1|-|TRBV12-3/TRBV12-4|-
TGTGCCAGCAGTCGCAGCTACAATGAGCAGTTCTTC
CASSRSYNEQFF
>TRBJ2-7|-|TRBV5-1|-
TGCGCCAGCAGCAGACAGGTCGCCTACGAGCAGTACTTC
CASSRQVAYEQYF
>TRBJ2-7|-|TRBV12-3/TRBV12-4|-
TGTGCCAGCAGTTCAGCCGGCGGGCAGTACTTC
CASSSAGGQYF
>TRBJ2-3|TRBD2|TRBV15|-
TGTGCCACCAGCAGAGGGCTAGCGGGGGCAGCGGATACGCAGTATTTT
CATSRGLAGAADTQYF
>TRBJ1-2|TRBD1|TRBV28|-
TGTGCCAGCAGTGCACCGGGACAGGGAAGCGGCTATGGCTACACCTTC
CASSAPGQGSGYGYTF
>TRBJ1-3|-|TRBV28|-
TGTGCCAGCGGGAGGGCCCCCTCTGGAAACACCATATATTTT
CASGRAPSGNTIYF
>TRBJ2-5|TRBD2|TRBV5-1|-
TGCGCCAGCAGCCTGGGACTAGCGGAGGCGCAAGAGACCCAGTACTTC
CASSLGLAEAQETQYF
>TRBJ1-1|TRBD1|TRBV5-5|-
TGTGCCAGCAGCTTGGAGACAGGGGGGTCCACTGAAGCTTTCTTT
CASSLETGGSTEAFF
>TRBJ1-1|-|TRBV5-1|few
TGCGCCAGCAGCTTGGTTGTGCACACCAACACTGAAGCTTTCTTT
CASSLVVHTNTEAFF
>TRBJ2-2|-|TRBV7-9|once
TGTGCCAGCAGCTCCGGGACACCAACCGGGGAGCTGTTTTTT
CASSSGTPTGELFF
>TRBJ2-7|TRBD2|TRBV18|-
TGTGCCAGCTCCGTACTAGCGGGAGGCTACGAGCAGTACTTC
CASSVLAGGYEQYF
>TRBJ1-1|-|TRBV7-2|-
TGTGCCAGCAGCCGGCCCCCACTCTCTCGGGACACTGAAGCTTTCTTT
CASSRPPLSRDTEAFF
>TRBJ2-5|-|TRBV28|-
TGTGCCAGCAGCCGCCCTGCAGGGACCCAGTACTTC
CASSRPAGTQYF
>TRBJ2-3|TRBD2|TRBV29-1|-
TGCAGCGGCGGTGGGGGGGGTGAAACAGATACGCAGTATTTT
CSGGGGGETDTQYF
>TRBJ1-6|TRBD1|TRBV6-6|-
TGTGCCAGCAGTTACCGACAGGGAAATTCACCCCTCCACTTT
CASSYRQGNSPLHF
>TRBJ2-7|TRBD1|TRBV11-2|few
TGTGCCAGCAGCCATCCGGGACAGGGATCCTACGAGCAGTACTTC
CASSHPGQGSYEQYF
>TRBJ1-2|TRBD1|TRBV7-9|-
TGTGCCAGCAGCCAGGGGGCAGGGGGTGGCGGCTATGGCTACACCTTC
CASSQGAGGGGYGYTF
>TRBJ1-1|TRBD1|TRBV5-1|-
TGCGCCAGCAGCTTACAGGGGCTTGACACTGAAGCTTTCTTT
CASSLQGLDTEAFF
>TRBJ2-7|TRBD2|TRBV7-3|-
TGTGCCAGCAGCTTACGCGGGAGTTTTGACGAGCAGTACTTC
CASSLRGSFDEQYF
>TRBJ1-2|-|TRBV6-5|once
TGTGCCAGCAGTTACAGGACAACCAACTATGGCTACACCTTC
CASSYRTTNYGYTF
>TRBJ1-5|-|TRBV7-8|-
TGTGCCAGCACCCGGTCTGGAGGGGTTAGTCAGCCCCAGCATTTT
CASTRSGGVSQPQHF
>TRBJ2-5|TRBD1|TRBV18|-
TGTGCCAGCTCACCGTGGACAGGGTCTAAGGAGACCCAGTACTTC
CASSPWTGSKETQYF